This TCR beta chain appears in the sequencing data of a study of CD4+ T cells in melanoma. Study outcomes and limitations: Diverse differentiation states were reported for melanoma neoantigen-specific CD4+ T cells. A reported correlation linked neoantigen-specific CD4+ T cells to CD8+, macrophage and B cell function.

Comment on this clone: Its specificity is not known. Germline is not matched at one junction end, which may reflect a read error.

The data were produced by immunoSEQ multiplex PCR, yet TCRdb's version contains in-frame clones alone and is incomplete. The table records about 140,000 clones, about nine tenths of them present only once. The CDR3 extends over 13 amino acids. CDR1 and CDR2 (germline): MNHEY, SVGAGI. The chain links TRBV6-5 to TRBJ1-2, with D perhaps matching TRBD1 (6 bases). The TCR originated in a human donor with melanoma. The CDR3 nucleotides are TGTGCCAGCAGTTATCTCCCTGGCCAGGGGCCCAGCTTC. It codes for CASSYLPGQGPSF.